The rows below give T cell receptor beta chains drawn from one sample of a study of tumor-infiltrating lymphocytes in primary liver carcinoma. TCRdb analysed the multiplex PCR reads with MiXCR anew, one entry per CDR3 protein. The repertoire holds about 350,000 distinct CDR3 sequences, less than 70% seen once, with 5.5% to 7% in the top ten. The sequenced material came from peripheral blood. The source is a man between 40 and 49 years old with primary liver carcinoma and hepatitis B virus infection. Both conserved end residues are part of each CDR3. Each record gives: D gene, V gene, clone size, J gene, CDR3 protein. A D gene is named only where the DNA matches it firmly. Rows may omit the clone size; those that give it use once, few, many or a size class.

D gene: -
V gene: TRBV11-2
clone size: -
J gene: TRBJ2-7
CDR3 protein: CASSFSGASYGQYF

D gene: TRBD1
V gene: TRBV12-3/TRBV12-4
clone size: many
J gene: TRBJ2-1
CDR3 protein: CASTTRRQGANEQFF

D gene: -
V gene: TRBV6-5
clone size: -
J gene: TRBJ2-3
CDR3 protein: CASSYLLMKDTQYF

D gene: -
V gene: TRBV28
clone size: -
J gene: TRBJ2-3
CDR3 protein: CASRQNSGNTDTQYF

D gene: -
V gene: TRBV5-1
clone size: -
J gene: TRBJ2-7
CDR3 protein: CASSLTAASSYKQYF

D gene: -
V gene: TRBV11-2
clone size: -
J gene: TRBJ1-5
CDR3 protein: CANCLSIDSNQPQHF

D gene: TRBD2
V gene: TRBV14
clone size: few
J gene: TRBJ2-5
CDR3 protein: CASSPLGLAGGETQYF

D gene: TRBD2
V gene: TRBV29-1
clone size: many
J gene: TRBJ2-3
CDR3 protein: CSVVAGGSFADTQYF

D gene: TRBD1
V gene: TRBV4-1
clone size: -
J gene: TRBJ2-7
CDR3 protein: CASSPGGGRGRYDQYF

D gene: -
V gene: TRBV6-1
clone size: many
J gene: TRBJ2-3
CDR3 protein: CASSGVRVRDTQYF

D gene: -
V gene: TRBV29-1
clone size: few
J gene: TRBJ2-3
CDR3 protein: CSVGDTTDTQYF

D gene: -
V gene: TRBV5-5
clone size: few
J gene: TRBJ2-5
CDR3 protein: CASGEGTQYF

D gene: -
V gene: TRBV11-2
clone size: -
J gene: TRBJ2-5
CDR3 protein: CASCLSGIPREAQYF

D gene: -
V gene: TRBV11-1
clone size: -
J gene: TRBJ1-2
CDR3 protein: CANSHRTVNYDYTF

D gene: TRBD2
V gene: TRBV11-2
clone size: -
J gene: TRBJ2-1
CDR3 protein: CASSAEGLAGTNEQFF

D gene: -
V gene: TRBV6-5
clone size: many
J gene: TRBJ1-1
CDR3 protein: CASSQKTANTEAFF

D gene: -
V gene: TRBV4-1
clone size: -
J gene: TRBJ2-7
CDR3 protein: CASSHPSTGNEQYF

D gene: -
V gene: TRBV11-2
clone size: once
J gene: TRBJ2-7
CDR3 protein: CASSLNPGTYEQYF

D gene: TRBD1
V gene: TRBV28
clone size: many
J gene: TRBJ2-3
CDR3 protein: CASTLAGTGGRDTQYF

D gene: -
V gene: TRBV4-1
clone size: once
J gene: TRBJ1-5
CDR3 protein: CASRQGPKQPQHF

D gene: -
V gene: TRBV11-1
clone size: -
J gene: TRBJ2-3
CDR3 protein: CASSFAQGRATDTQYF

D gene: TRBD1
V gene: TRBV4-2
clone size: -
J gene: TRBJ1-6
CDR3 protein: CATSQDGQGGSHLHF

D gene: -
V gene: TRBV6-1
clone size: many
J gene: TRBJ2-5
CDR3 protein: CASSEGGEGETQYF

D gene: -
V gene: TRBV5-5
clone size: once
J gene: TRBJ1-4
CDR3 protein: CASSLEGSGNEKLFF

D gene: -
V gene: TRBV11-2
clone size: -
J gene: TRBJ2-2
CDR3 protein: CASALDGNTGELLF

D gene: -
V gene: TRBV7-9
clone size: -
J gene: TRBJ2-6
CDR3 protein: CASRWGSSGANVLTF

D gene: -
V gene: TRBV5-5
clone size: once
J gene: TRBJ1-2
CDR3 protein: CASSLEEGVDYGYTF

D gene: TRBD2
V gene: TRBV6-5
clone size: many
J gene: TRBJ2-5
CDR3 protein: CASSPSGGPQETQYF

D gene: -
V gene: TRBV2
clone size: few
J gene: TRBJ2-1
CDR3 protein: CASSVGGTEQFF

D gene: -
V gene: TRBV6-5
clone size: -
J gene: TRBJ2-3
CDR3 protein: CASSFSGTDTQYF

D gene: -
V gene: TRBV11-2
clone size: -
J gene: TRBJ2-3
CDR3 protein: CASSLEPLANTDTQYF

D gene: -
V gene: TRBV6-1
clone size: -
J gene: TRBJ2-1
CDR3 protein: CASSEEAGSYNEQFF

D gene: -
V gene: TRBV4-2
clone size: many
J gene: TRBJ2-2
CDR3 protein: CASSGLSTTGELFF

D gene: -
V gene: TRBV29-1
clone size: many
J gene: TRBJ2-7
CDR3 protein: CSVDLRDSYEQYF

D gene: -
V gene: TRBV7-9
clone size: -
J gene: TRBJ2-3
CDR3 protein: CASSLPPGLRIDTQYF

D gene: -
V gene: TRBV10-3
clone size: -
J gene: TRBJ2-1
CDR3 protein: CAIKKDVGNEQLF